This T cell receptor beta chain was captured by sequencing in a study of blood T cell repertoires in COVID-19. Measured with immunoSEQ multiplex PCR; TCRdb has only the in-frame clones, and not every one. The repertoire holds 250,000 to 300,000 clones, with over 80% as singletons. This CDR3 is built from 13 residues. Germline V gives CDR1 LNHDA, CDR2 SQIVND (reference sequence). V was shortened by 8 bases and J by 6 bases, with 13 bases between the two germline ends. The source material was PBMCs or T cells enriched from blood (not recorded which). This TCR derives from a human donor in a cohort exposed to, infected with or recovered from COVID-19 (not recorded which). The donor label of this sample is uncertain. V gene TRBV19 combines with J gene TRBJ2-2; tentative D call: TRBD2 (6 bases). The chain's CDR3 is CASSAGPAGELFF. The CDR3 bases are TGTGCCAGTTCCGCGGGGCCGGCCGGGGAGCTGTTTTTT.